This T cell receptor beta chain comes out of a study of OX40 agonist ivuxolimab in advanced cancers. As for the study in general: Patients in the trial were receiving intravenous ivuxolimab every 2 weeks, at doses of 0.01 to 10 mg/kg. Whole-study findings and limits: Some nonresponders likewise displayed low normalized T-cell clonal expansion. Expanded peripheral T-cell antigen specificity went undetermined.

Looked up from germline, CDR1 is SGHVS and CDR2 is FQNEAQ. This CDR3 region has 15 residues. V shed 1 base and J 4 bases; nucleotides not matched to a gene: 5. Method: immunoSEQ multiplex PCR; TCRdb's copy keeps in-frame clones and lacks some. Here the sample spans 60,000 or so clones, roughly 84% being singletons. A note on this clone: Its antigen remains unknown.

Enrollment shut out patients with autoimmune disease history or systemic immunosuppression. The gene calls are TRBV7-8 and TRBJ2-7; 9 bases are shared with TRBD1. The source material was CD4+ or CD8+ T cells sorted from blood, sampled in a trial of the OX40 agonist ivuxolimab. This TCR was sampled from an adult with an advanced solid tumor such as melanoma, head and neck, liver or kidney cancer. CDR3 sequence: CASSLETGGGYEQYF. The CDR3 DNA sequence: TGTGCCAGCAGCTTAGAGACAGGGGGAGGTTACGAGCAGTACTTC.